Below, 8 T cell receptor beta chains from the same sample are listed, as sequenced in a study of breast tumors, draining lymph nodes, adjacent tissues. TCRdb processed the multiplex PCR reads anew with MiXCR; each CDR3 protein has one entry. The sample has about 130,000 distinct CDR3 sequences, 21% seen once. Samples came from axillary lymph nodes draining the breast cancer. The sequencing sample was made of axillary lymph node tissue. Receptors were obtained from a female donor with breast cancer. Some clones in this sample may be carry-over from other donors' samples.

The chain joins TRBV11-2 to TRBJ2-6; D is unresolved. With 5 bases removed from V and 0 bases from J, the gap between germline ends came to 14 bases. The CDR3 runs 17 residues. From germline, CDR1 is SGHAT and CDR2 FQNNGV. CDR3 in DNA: TGTGCCAGCAGCCCCAGTGGCCTTAACTCTGGGGCCAACGTCCTGACTTTC. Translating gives CASSPSGLNSGANVLTF.

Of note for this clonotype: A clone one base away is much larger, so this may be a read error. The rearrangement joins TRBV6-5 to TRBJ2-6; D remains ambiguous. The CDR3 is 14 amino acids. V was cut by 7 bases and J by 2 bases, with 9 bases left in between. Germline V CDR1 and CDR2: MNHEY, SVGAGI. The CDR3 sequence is CASNPGPGANVLTF. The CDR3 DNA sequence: TGTGCCAGCAACCCCGGCCCTGGGGCCAACGTCCTGACTTTC.

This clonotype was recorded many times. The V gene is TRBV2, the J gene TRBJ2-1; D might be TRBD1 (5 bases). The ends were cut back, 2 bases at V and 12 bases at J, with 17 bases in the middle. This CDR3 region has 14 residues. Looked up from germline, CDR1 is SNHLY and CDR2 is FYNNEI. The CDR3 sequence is CASSERAGKRGQFF. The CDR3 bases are TGTGCCAGCAGTGAACGGGCAGGGAAACGAGGGCAGTTCTTC.

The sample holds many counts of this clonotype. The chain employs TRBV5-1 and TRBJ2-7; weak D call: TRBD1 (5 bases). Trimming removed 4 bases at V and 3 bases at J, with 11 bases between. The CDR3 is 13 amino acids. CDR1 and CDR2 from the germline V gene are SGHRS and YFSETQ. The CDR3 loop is CASSQTGNYEQYF. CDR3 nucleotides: TGCGCCAGCAGCCAAACAGGCAACTACGAGCAGTACTTC.

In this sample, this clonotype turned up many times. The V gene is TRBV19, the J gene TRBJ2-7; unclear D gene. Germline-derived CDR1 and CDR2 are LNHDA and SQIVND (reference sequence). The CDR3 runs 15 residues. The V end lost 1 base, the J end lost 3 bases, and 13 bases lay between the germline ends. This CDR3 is CASSIVGQAYYEQYF. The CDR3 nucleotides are TGTGCCAGTAGTATAGTAGGGCAGGCGTACTACGAGCAGTACTTC.

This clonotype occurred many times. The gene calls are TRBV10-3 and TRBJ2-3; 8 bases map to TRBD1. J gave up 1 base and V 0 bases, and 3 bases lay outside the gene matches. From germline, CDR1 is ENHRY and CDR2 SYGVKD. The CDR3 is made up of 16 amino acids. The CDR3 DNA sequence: TGTGCCATCAGTGAGTCAACAGGGGGAGGCACAGATACGCAGTATTTT. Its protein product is CAISESTGGGTDTQYF.

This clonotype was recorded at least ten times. This CDR3 reads CSASLGQGGDSNQPQHF. In nucleotides, the CDR3 is TGCAGTGCTAGTCTAGGACAGGGGGGAGATAGCAATCAGCCCCAGCATTTT. This chain links TRBV20-1 with TRBJ1-5, with 10 bases that match TRBD1. V lost 3 bases and J lost 0; bases outside the gene matches: 8. Germline CDR1 is DFQATT and CDR2 is SNEGSKA (reference sequence). The CDR3 sequence is 17 residues long.

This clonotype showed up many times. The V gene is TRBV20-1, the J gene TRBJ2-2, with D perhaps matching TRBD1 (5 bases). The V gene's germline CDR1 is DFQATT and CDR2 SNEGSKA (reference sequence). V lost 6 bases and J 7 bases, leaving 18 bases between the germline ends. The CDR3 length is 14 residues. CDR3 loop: CSAPGRSGHGELFF. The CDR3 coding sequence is TGCAGTGCACCCGGGCGGTCAGGGCACGGGGAGCTGTTTTTT.